This section outlines one T cell receptor beta chain sequence together with its context. The study assigned cohorts using participant-reported clinical history. Recovery among Cohort 3 donors was established by two negative PCRs, clearance, or symptom resolution. This entry is derived from a study of blood T cell repertoires in COVID-19. At the level of the study: Sources were T cells, B-cell-depleted T cells, or PBMCs; the material itself was cDNA or gDNA.

Original processing notes: From reference gene primer amplification, estimates of nucleated cell counts were derived. TCRdb's copy holds only in-frame clones and misses some; the assay was immunoSEQ multiplex PCR. Clonal size and the V and J genes are those of that table, whereas D and trimming came from the DNA. The repertoire includes 250,000 to 300,000 clones, around 86% of them detected once, and around 15% sits in the top ten. Germline trimming cut 6 bases from V and 0 bases from J; bases unmatched to any gene: 7. The CDR3 extends over 16 amino acids. Germline values: CDR1 MNHEY, CDR2 SVGEGT. The receptor was derived from a man between 18 and 35 years old who had recovered from COVID-19. Sequencing input: PBMCs or T cells enriched from blood (not recorded which). This chain connects TRBV6-2 or TRBV6-3 to TRBJ2-7; 11 bases line up with TRBD2. DNA for the CDR3: TGTGCCAGCAGCCGAACTAGCGGGGGCCTCTCCTACGAGCAGTACTTC. Protein sequence: CASSRTSGGLSYEQYF.